Below, one T cell receptor beta chain is given with its context. The antigen remains unidentified. Combining a sample-barcoded 5' primer with a J-beta primer mix, a second PCR ran for about 7 to 11 cycles. TCRdb independently ran MiXCR on the 5' RACE reads; one entry per CDR3 protein. The sample holds hundreds of thousands of distinct CDR3 sequences, around 27% seen once. This sample was taken from a study of blood T cells in healthy people across ages. Turning to the study itself: Roughly one uniquely barcoded beta molecule per two T cells was captured. General study findings and limits: The authors considered diversity estimates from one million T cells to be underestimates.

The CDR3 has 15 residues. Trimming removed 4 bases at V and 5 bases at J, with 17 bases between. Per germline, CDR1 SGHAT and CDR2 FQNNGV. The sample also formed part of further work on T cells of mothers and their children. Per that study: All extracted RNA went into cDNA synthesis, approximately 1.5 ug per 15 ul. Related mother-child pairs showed slightly higher but non-significant overlap than unrelated pairs.

This clonotype was obtained from a boy between 2 and 10 years old in good health. The rearrangement joins TRBV11-2 to TRBJ2-5; a weak D match, TRBD2 (6 bases). Material for sequencing was blood. CDR3 amino acids: CASSSPTRQRETQYF. The CDR3, as DNA: TGTGCCAGCAGCTCCCCGACTAGGCAGAGGGAGACCCAGTACTTC.